The clone carrying this T cell receptor beta chain was observed at least ten times. TCRdb itself ran the 5' RACE reads through MiXCR, one entry per CDR3 protein. This sample has about 26,000 distinct CDR3 sequences, with 4% to 4.5% found just once. This specimen belongs to a study of early T cells in non-severe SARS-CoV-2 infection. The V gene's germline CDR1 is SGHTA and CDR2 FQGNSA. The germline V and J ends were trimmed by 5 bases and 0 bases, with 19 bases remaining between them. CDR3 length: 17 amino acids. This TCR came from an adult who was a healthcare worker with PCR-confirmed SARS-CoV-2 infection or an uninfected control (not recorded which). Input material: whole blood. This chain connects TRBV7-2 to TRBJ1-2; D might be TRBD1 (6 bases). The CDR3 DNA reads as TGTGCCAGCAGCCGGGACCCGACAGGCGTGACTAACTATGGCTACACCTTC. Protein product: CASSRDPTGVTNYGYTF.